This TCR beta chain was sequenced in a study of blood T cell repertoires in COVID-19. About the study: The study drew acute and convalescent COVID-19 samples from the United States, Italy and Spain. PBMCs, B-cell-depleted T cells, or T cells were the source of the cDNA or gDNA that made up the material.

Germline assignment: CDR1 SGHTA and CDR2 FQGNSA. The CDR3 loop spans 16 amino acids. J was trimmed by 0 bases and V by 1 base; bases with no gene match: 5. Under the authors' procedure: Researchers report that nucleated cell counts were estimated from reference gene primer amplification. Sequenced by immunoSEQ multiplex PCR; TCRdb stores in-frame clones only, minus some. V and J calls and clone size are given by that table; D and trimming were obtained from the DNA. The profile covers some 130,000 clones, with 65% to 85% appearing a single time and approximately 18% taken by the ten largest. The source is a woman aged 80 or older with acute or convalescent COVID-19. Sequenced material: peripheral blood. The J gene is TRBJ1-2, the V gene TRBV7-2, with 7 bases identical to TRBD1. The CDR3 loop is CASSLDTRGPNYGYTF. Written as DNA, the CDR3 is TGTGCCAGCAGCTTAGATACGAGGGGGCCTAACTATGGCTACACCTTC.